This TCR beta chain appears in the sequencing data of a study of cytomegalovirus exposure and HLA in healthy donors. Overall study results and limits: Trimming of TCR beta V- and J-genes showed a link, identified in a later analysis, to a missense DCLRE1C variant. Compared with the roughly 700-donor mean, an Asian-associated ancestry cluster reportedly had fewer N-insertions, according to a later analysis. There were approximately 150 TCR beta chains listed as cytomegalovirus-associated.

A multiplex PCR was run with 60 Vbeta primers and 13 Jbeta primers. Here immunoSEQ multiplex PCR was the method, and the copy in TCRdb shows in-frame clones only, minus some. The sample records some 120,000 clones, about 80% being singletons. This CDR3 spans 16 amino acids. V gave up 2 bases and J gave up 0 bases; unmatched junction bases: 6. CDR1 is GTSNPN, CDR2 SVGIG, per germline (reference sequence). With respect to this clone: Its antigen is unidentified.

V usage is TRBV30 and J usage is TRBJ2-4; 8 bases are shared with TRBD1. The sample consisted of PBMCs. The receptor's source is a human donor in good health. CDR3 in DNA: TGTGCCTGGAGTCATAAGACAGGGGTAGCCAAAAACATTCAGTACTTC. Its protein is CAWSHKTGVAKNIQYF.